This T cell receptor (beta chain) came from a study of T cells in Graves' hyperthyroidism and ophthalmopathy. The overall study: The initial diagnosis was the point when peripheral blood was collected, ahead of any treatment. Study-level results: The model's output predicted ophthalmopathy at a median of approximately 6.5 months prior to onset.

From RNA transcripts, TCR beta CDR3 regions were amplified. Initially, a first-round RT-PCR of the TCR CDR3 employed the HTBI primer set. TCRdb processed the multiplex PCR reads anew with MiXCR; each CDR3 protein has one entry. This sample has 550,000 to 650,000 distinct CDR3 sequences, with about 15% found just once. Trimming cost V 0 bases and J 0 bases; bases outside gene matches: 6. CDR1 is DFQATT and CDR2 is SNEGSKA in the germline V gene (reference sequence). The CDR3 runs 18 residues. Diagnoses were made from clinical symptoms, serum measures (thyroxine and TRAb), thyroid ultrasound and orbital computed tomography. PBMCs were obtained from over 8.5 ml fresh peripheral blood. This clonotype was detected many times. Antigen: not known.

The rearrangement uses TRBV20-1 and TRBJ2-2, with TRBD2 identical over 11 bases. Sequencing was performed on blood. The sequence came from a woman between 40 and 50 years old with Graves' hyperthyroidism. CDR3: CSARDHTSGSANTGELFF. The CDR3 nucleotides read TGCAGTGCTAGAGATCACACTAGCGGGAGCGCGAACACCGGGGAGCTGTTTTTT.